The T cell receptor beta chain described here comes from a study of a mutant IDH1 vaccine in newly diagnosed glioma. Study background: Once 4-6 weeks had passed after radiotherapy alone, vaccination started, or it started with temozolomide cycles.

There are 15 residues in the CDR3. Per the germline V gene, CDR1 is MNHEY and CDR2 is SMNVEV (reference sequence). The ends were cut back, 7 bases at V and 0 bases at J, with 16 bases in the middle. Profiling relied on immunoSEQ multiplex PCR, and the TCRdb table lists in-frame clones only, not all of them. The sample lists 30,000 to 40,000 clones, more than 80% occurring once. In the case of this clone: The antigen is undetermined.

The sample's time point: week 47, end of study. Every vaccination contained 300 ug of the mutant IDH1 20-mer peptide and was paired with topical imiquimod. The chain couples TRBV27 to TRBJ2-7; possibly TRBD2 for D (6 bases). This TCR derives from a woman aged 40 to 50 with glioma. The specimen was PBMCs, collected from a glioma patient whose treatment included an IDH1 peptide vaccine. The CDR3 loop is CASTKNRDFSYEQYF. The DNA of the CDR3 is TGTGCCAGCACCAAAAACCGGGACTTCTCCTACGAGCAGTACTTC.